Below are 2 T cell receptor beta chains sequenced from a single sample in a study of blood T cell repertoires in COVID-19. The repertoire was sequenced with immunoSEQ multiplex PCR; TCRdb's copy has only in-frame clones and lacks some. The sample lists about 150,000 clones; about 90% were seen once. The source material was peripheral blood. The receptors shown here come from a man in his fifties with acute or convalescent COVID-19.

The V gene is TRBV6-5, the J gene TRBJ1-5; D possibly corresponds to TRBD1 (5 bases). The ends were cut back, 7 bases at V and 0 bases at J, with 10 bases in the middle. The CDR3 sequence is 14 residues long. Germline lookup yields CDR1 MNHEY and CDR2 SVGAGI. The CDR3 coding sequence is TGTGCCAGCACCCGGGACTTTAGCAATCAGCCCCAGCATTTT. Translated: CASTRDFSNQPQHF.

The chain uses TRBV7-9 and TRBJ2-7; no clear D gene. The V end lost 5 bases, the J end lost 3 bases, and 5 bases lay between the germline ends. This CDR3 is built from 11 residues. Germline loops: CDR1 SEHNR, CDR2 FQNEAQ (reference sequence). The CDR3 DNA reads as TGTGCCAGCAGCCAGGACTACGAGCAGTACTTC. It encodes CASSQDYEQYF.